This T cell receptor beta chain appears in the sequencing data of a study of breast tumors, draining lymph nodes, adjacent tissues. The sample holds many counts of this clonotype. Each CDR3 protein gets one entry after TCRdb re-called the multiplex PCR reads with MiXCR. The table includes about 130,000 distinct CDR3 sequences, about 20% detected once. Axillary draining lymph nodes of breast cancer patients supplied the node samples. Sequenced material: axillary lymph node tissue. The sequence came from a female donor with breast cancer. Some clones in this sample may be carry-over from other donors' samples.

CDR3 in DNA: TGTGCCAGCAGCCAGGGGGGGACCTACAATGAGCAGTTCTTC. Protein: CASSQGGTYNEQFF. The chain joins TRBV9 to TRBJ2-1, with D perhaps TRBD1 or TRBD2 (7 bases each). The CDR3 runs 14 residues. The ends were cut back, 4 bases at V and 2 bases at J, with 10 bases in the middle. Germline V gene sequence: CDR1 SGDLS, CDR2 YYNGEE.